This T cell receptor beta chain is drawn from a study of blood T cell repertoires in COVID-19 (dated by TCRdb to between 2020 and 2021). General notes on the study: Samples from collaborators originated in the United States, Italy and Spain and spanned both the acute and convalescent phases of COVID-19. The prospective study material was composed of cDNA or gDNA derived from T cells, B-cell-depleted T cells, or PBMCs. The dataset comprised deeply sampled blood TCRbeta repertoires from subjects exposed to, actively infected with, or recovered from COVID-19. The repertoires were released in a freely available public database intended as a resource for research on the immune response to SARS-CoV-2. The samples were drawn from the first 160 participants of the ongoing ImmuneRACE study and from roughly 1,300 subjects provided by 6 global collaborators. A de-identified subject ID, COVID-19 status, age in years and sex were almost always included in the sample metadata. Where available, HLA class I and class II types were obtained from metadata supplied by the sample provider rather than from assay-based typing. Beyond this particular receptor, the publication reports: How much clinical and demographic metadata was included differed by source and by participant, and the metadata was provided uncurated.

The germline V gene specifies SGHRS as CDR1 and YFSETQ as CDR2. Taken from cysteine to phenylalanine, the CDR3 has 16 residues. Only CDR3 DNA is held: 48 bases, read in frame from base 1. Germline trimming: 3 bases from V, 1 base from J; junction bases outside gene matches: 5. The immunoSEQ Assay, a bias-controlled multiplex PCR, was used to amplify TCRbeta CDR3 regions from genomic DNA. The authors processed their data as follows. Nucleated cell counts per sample were estimated from amplification of reference gene primers within the assay. Sequence reads were collapsed and filtered to measure the absolute abundance of every unique TCRbeta CDR3 rearrangement. For each sample, productive Simpson clonality was calculated as the square root of Simpson's diversity index across productive rearrangements. In TCRdb, the immuneACCESS table is reduced to in-frame sequences with V and J assigned. These tables do not hold every clone; where another copy was compared, an unresolved V gene accounts for under half, and the others remain unexplained. Clone size and V and J calls were adopted from that table, with D and trimming inferred from the DNA. This sample gives under 200,000 clones in total; around nine tenths of them show up just once. The leading ten clones occupy more than 3% of the sample.

To note about this clone: Its antigen has not been determined. No base qualities exist here, and no much larger clone lies one base off it.

The collaborating institutions used their own protocols to collect whole blood in K2EDTA tubes. For TCRbeta analysis, collaborator samples were shipped as frozen whole blood, as isolated PBMCs, or as DNA extracted from either sample type. The specimen was peripheral blood. The rearranged chain carries TRBV5-1 and TRBJ2-3; the central 10 bases match TRBD2. This receptor was obtained from a man between 65 and 80 years old with acute or convalescent COVID-19. CDR3 sequence: CASSSGLAAGTDTQYF. The DNA is TGCGCCAGCAGCTCCGGACTAGCGGCGGGCACAGATACGCAGTATTTT. When the CDR3 is completed using the reference TRBV5-1 and TRBJ2-3 genes on either side, the full variable domain is KAGVTQTPRYLIKTRGQQVTLSCSPISGHRSVSWYQQTPGQGLQFLFEYFSETQRNKGNFPGRFSGRQFSNSRSEMNVSTLELGDSALYLCASSSGLAAGTDTQYFGPGTRLTVL.